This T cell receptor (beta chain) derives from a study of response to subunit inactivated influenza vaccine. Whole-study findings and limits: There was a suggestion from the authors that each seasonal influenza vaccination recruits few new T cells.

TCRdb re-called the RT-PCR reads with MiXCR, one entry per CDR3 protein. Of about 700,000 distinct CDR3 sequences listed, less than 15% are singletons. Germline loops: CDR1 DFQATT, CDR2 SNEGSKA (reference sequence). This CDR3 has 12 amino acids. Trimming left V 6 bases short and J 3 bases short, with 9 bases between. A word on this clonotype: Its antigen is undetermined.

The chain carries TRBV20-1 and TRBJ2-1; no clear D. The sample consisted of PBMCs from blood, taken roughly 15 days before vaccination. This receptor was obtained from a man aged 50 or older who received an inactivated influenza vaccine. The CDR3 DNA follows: TGCAGTGCCTCCCGAGGCTACAATGAGCAGTTCTTC. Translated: CSASRGYNEQFF.